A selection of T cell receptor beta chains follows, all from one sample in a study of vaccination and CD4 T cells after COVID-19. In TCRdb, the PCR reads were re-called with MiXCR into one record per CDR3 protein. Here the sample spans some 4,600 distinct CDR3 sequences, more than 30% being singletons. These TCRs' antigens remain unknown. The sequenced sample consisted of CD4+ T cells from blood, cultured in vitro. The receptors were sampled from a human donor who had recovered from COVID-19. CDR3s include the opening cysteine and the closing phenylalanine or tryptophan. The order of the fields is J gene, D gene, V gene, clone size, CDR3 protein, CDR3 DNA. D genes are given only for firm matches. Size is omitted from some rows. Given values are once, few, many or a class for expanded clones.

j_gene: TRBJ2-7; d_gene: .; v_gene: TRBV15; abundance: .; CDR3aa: CATSRSEDLIQSYEQYF; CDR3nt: TGTGCCACCAGCAGATCGGAAGACCTAATTCAATCCTACGAGCAGTACTTC
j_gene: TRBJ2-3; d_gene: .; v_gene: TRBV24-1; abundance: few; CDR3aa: CATSDLHLPTGRQVSTDTQYF; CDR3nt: TGTGCCACCAGTGATTTGCATCTCCCCACAGGAAGACAGGTCAGCACAGATACGCAGTATTTT
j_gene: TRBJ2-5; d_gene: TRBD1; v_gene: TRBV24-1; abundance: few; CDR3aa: CATSDSRLTGGGETQYF; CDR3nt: TGTGCCACCAGTGATTCCCGACTGACAGGGGGCGGAGAGACCCAGTACTTC
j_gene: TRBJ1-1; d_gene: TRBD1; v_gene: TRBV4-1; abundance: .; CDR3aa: CASRGNRGTEAFF; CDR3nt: TGCGCCAGCAGGGGGAACAGGGGGACTGAAGCTTTCTTT
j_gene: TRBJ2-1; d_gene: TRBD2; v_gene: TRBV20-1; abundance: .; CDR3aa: CSARRLAGVSYNEQFF; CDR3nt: TGCAGTGCTAGACGACTAGCGGGGGTCTCCTACAATGAGCAGTTCTTC
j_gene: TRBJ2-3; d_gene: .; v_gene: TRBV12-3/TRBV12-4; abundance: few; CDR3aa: CASSRPGAGAGDTQYF; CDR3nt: TGTGCCAGCAGTCGCCCTGGGGCGGGGGCCGGGGATACGCAGTATTTT
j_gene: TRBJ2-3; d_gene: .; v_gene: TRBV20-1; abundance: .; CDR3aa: CSALKNTQYF; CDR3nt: TGCAGTGCGTTAAAAAATACGCAGTATTTT
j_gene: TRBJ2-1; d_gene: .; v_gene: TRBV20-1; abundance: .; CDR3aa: CSAREGQVTYNEQFF; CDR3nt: TGCAGTGCTAGAGAAGGTCAGGTCACCTACAATGAGCAGTTCTTC
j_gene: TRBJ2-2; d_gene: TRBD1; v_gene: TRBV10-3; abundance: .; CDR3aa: CAISEPPRGIRSTGELFF; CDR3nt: TGTGCCATCAGTGAGCCGCCCAGGGGGATCCGGTCCACCGGGGAGCTGTTTTTT
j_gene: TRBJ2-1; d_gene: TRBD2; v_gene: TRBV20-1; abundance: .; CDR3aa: CSAPGGAFYNEQFF; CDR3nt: TGCAGTGCTCCCGGGGGGGCGTTCTACAATGAGCAGTTCTTC
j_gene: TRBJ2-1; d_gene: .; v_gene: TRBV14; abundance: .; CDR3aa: CASSQDLLAVRNEQFF; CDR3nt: TGTGCCAGCAGCCAAGATTTACTAGCTGTTAGGAATGAGCAGTTCTTC
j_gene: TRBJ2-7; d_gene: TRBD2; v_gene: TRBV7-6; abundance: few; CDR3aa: CASSPGGLAVYNEQYF; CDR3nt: TGTGCCAGCAGCCCGGGAGGACTAGCGGTTTATAACGAGCAGTACTTC
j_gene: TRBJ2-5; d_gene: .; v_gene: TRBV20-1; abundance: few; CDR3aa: CSARASLWETQYF; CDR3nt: TGCAGTGCTAGGGCTAGCTTGTGGGAGACCCAGTACTTC
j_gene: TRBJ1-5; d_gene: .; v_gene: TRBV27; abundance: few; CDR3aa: CASALRRSEPQHF; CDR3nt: TGTGCCAGTGCCTTACGGAGATCGGAGCCCCAGCATTTT
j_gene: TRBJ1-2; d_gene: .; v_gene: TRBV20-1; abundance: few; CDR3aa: CSARDPLGYGYTF; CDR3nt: TGCAGTGCTAGAGACCCCCTGGGATATGGCTACACCTTC
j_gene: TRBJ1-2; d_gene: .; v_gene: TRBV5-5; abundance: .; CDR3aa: CASSGGPGSGFAGGYTF; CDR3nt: TGTGCCAGCAGCGGGGGGCCCGGATCAGGGTTCGCGGGTGGCTACACCTTC
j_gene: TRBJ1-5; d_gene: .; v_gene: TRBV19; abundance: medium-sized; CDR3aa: CASSFPPGGWANQPQHF; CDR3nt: TGTGCCAGTAGTTTCCCGCCGGGGGGGTGGGCCAATCAGCCCCAGCATTTT
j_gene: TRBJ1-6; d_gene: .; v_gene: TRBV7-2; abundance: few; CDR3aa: CASSLEGGSPLHF; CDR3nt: TGTGCCAGCAGCTTAGAAGGGGGTTCACCCCTCCACTTT
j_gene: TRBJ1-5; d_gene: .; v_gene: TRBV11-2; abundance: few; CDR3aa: CASSAGQGRMTNQPQHF; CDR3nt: TGTGCCAGCAGCGCCGGGCAGGGGAGAATGACAAATCAGCCCCAGCATTTT
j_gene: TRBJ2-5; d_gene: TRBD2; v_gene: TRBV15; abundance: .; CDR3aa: CATSRDRASGLLQETQYF; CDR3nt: TGTGCCACCAGCAGAGATAGGGCTAGCGGGTTACTCCAAGAGACCCAGTACTTC
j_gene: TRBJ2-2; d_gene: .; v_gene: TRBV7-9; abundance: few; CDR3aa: CASSAGQQTGELFF; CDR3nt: TGTGCCAGCAGCGCGGGACAGCAAACCGGGGAGCTGTTTTTT
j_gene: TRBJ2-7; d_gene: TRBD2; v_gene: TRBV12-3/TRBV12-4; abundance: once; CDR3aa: CASGGESEQYF; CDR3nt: TGTGCCAGCGGGGGGGAGTCCGAGCAGTACTTC
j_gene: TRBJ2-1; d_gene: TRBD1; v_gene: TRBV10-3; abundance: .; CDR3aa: CAISEFGQGDGEQFF; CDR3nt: TGTGCCATCAGTGAGTTCGGACAGGGGGACGGGGAGCAGTTCTTC
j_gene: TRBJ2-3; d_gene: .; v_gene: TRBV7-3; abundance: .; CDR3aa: CASSAGSTDTQYF; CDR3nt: TGTGCCAGCAGCGCGGGGTCCACAGATACGCAGTATTTT
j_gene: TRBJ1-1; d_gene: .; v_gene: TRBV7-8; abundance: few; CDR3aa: CASSFGGSAVEAFF; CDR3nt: TGTGCCAGCAGCTTCGGGGGTTCCGCAGTTGAAGCTTTCTTT
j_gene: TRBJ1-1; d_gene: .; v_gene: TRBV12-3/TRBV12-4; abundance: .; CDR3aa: CASSFWAQSAFF; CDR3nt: TGTGCCAGCAGTTTTTGGGCGCAGTCAGCTTTCTTT
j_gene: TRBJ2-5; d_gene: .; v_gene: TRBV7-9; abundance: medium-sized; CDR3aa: CASSLVYETQYF; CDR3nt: TGTGCCAGCAGCTTGGTTTATGAGACCCAGTACTTC
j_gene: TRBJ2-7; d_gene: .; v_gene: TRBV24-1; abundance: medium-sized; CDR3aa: CATSRSGVGEQYF; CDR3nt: TGTGCCACCAGCCGTTCAGGGGTAGGCGAGCAGTACTTC
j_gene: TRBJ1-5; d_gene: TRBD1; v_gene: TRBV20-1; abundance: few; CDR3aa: CSARIGRGHNQPQHF; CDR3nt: TGCAGTGCTAGGATCGGCAGGGGGCACAATCAGCCCCAGCATTTT
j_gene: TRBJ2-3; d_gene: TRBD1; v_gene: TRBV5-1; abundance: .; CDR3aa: CASSFDRVTDTQYF; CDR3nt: TGCGCTAGCAGCTTTGACAGGGTCACAGATACGCAGTATTTT
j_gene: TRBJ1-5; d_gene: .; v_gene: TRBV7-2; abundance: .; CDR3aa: CASSLVPGSNQPQHF; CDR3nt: TGTGCCAGCAGCTTAGTGCCGGGGAGCAATCAGCCCCAGCATTTT
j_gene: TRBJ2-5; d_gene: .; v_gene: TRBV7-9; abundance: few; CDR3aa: CASIAVGGETQYF; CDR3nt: TGTGCCAGCATCGCGGTGGGGGGAGAGACCCAGTACTTC
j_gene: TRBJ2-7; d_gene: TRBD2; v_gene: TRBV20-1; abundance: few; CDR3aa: CSARGLGAAGGEQYF; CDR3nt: TGCAGTGCTAGAGGTTTGGGGGCGGCGGGAGGCGAGCAGTACTTC
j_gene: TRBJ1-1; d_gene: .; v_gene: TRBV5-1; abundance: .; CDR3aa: CASSLVPPMRSMNTEAFF; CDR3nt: TGCGCCAGCAGCTTGGTGCCCCCTATGAGGAGCATGAACACTGAAGCTTTCTTT
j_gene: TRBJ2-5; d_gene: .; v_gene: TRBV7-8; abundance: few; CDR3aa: CASNRLGEQETQYF; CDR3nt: TGTGCCAGCAACCGGTTGGGGGAACAAGAGACCCAGTACTTC
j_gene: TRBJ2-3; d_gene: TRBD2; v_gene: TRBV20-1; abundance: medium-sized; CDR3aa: CSALGLAGTDTQYF; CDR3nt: TGCAGTGCTCTTGGACTAGCCGGCACAGATACGCAGTATTTT
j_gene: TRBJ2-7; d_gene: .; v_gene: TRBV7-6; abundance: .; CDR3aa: CASSLVPASPDPREQYF; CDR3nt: TGTGCCAGCAGCTTAGTCCCCGCCTCCCCGGATCCGCGCGAGCAGTACTTC
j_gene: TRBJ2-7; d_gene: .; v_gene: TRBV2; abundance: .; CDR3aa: CASNDAGKAYEQYF; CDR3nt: TGTGCCAGCAACGACGCCGGGAAAGCCTACGAGCAGTACTTC
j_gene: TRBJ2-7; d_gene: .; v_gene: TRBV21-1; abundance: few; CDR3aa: CASSKGRGRLYEQYF; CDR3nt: TGTGCCAGCAGCAAAGGGCGGGGGCGTTTGTACGAGCAGTACTTC
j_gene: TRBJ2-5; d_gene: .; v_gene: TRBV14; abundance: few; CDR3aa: CASSQWSGETQYF; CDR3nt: TGTGCCAGCAGCCAATGGTCAGGGGAGACCCAGTACTTC
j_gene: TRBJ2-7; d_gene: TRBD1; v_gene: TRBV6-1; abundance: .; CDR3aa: CASSDLFRGPYEQYF; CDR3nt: TGTGCCAGCAGTGACCTTTTCAGGGGGCCCTACGAGCAGTACTTC
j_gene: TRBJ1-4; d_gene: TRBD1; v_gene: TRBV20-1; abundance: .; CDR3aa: CSAGTGEKLFF; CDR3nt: TGCAGTGCGGGGACAGGGGAAAAACTGTTTTTT
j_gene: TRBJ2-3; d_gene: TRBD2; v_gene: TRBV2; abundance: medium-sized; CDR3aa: CASRAGTSDTDTQYF; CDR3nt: TGTGCCAGCAGGGCCGGGACTAGCGACACAGATACGCAGTATTTT
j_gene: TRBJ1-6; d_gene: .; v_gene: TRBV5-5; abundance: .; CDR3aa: CASSLGPGGRNSPLHF; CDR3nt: TGTGCCAGCAGCTTGGGGCCGGGGGGGCGTAATTCACCCCTCCACTTT
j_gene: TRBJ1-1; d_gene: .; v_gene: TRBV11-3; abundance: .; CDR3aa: CASSLEGADTEAFF; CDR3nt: TGTGCCAGCAGCTTAGAGGGGGCGGACACTGAAGCTTTCTTT
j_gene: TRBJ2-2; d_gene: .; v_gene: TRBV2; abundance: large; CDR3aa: CASMTNSDTGELFF; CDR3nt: TGTGCCAGCATGACTAACAGTGACACCGGGGAGCTGTTTTTT